This T cell receptor (beta chain) was profiled in a study of blood T cell repertoires in COVID-19. Overall study context: Researchers got acute and convalescent COVID-19 samples from the United States, Italy and Spain. Sample material is recorded as cDNA or gDNA derived from T cells, B-cell-depleted T cells, or PBMCs.

Germline assignment: CDR1 SGHTA and CDR2 FQGTGA. CDR3 size: 19 residues. Germline trimming cut 5 bases from V and 1 base from J; bases unmatched to any gene: 13. Repertoires were generated with immunoSEQ multiplex PCR, while TCRdb's copy carries only in-frame clones and drops some. The repertoire holds about 220,000 clones, with around 82% as singletons. Cohort placement rested on clinical history that participants reported themselves. Before they entered the study, exposed participants had met a COVID-19 case within 2 weeks. This TCR derives from a woman aged 40-49 years who had been exposed to COVID-19. V is TRBV7-3 and J is TRBJ2-2, with TRBD2 identical over 10 bases. Sequencing was done on a sample of PBMCs or T cells enriched from blood (not recorded which). In DNA form, the CDR3 reads TGTGCCAGCAGCCTATTTCCCGTAGCGGGGGGCCTGAACACCGGGGAGCTGTTTTTT. Amino acids: CASSLFPVAGGLNTGELFF.